The 20 T cell receptor beta chains below were found in one sample sequenced in a study of blood T cell repertoires in COVID-19. Method: immunoSEQ multiplex PCR; TCRdb's copy keeps in-frame clones and lacks some. The repertoire consists of 120,000 to 150,000 clones, with about nine tenths occurring once and the leading ten covering approximately 10%. The sample taken for sequencing was peripheral blood. These receptor sequences come from a woman older than 75 with acute or convalescent COVID-19.

The chain links TRBV5-1 to TRBJ1-2, with D perhaps TRBD1 (6 bases). Trimming took off 0 bases at V and 5 bases at J, with 11 bases between the two ends. The CDR3 loop spans 14 amino acids. The germline CDR1 and CDR2 sequences are SGHRS and YFSETQ. In DNA, the CDR3 is TGCGCCAGCAGCTTGGCAGGACAGCATTATGGCTACACCTTC. Translation gives CASSLAGQHYGYTF.

This sequence joins TRBV5-4 and TRBJ1-2; 8 nucleotides match TRBD1. The length of the CDR3 is 13 residues. Unmatched junction bases numbered 9, after V lost 7 bases and J lost 7 bases. Germline-derived CDR1 and CDR2 are SGHNT and YYREEE (reference sequence). The CDR3 DNA follows: TGTGCCAGCGTGGCGACAGGGGTGCCTGGCTACACCTTC. It specifies CASVATGVPGYTF.

This clone was counted only a few times. The chain has TRBV18 and TRBJ1-1; weak D call: TRBD1 (5 bases). V was cut by 3 bases and J by 4 bases, with 21 bases left in between. In germline, CDR1 is KGHSH, CDR2 LQKENI. The CDR3 is 17 residues long. For the CDR3, the DNA is TGTGCCAGCTCACCCAGTCTGGGGGGTCGATCGGTCACTGAAGCTTTCTTT. It translates to CASSPSLGGRSVTEAFF.

This sequence joins TRBV15 and TRBJ2-2; TRBD2 matches 8 bases. Trimming removed 1 base from V and 4 bases from J; junction bases left unmatched: 8. The CDR3 is 17 residues long. The germline CDR1 and CDR2 sequences are LNHNV and YYDKDF (reference sequence). CDR3 sequence (DNA): TGTGCCACCAGCAGAGCATTGGGACTAGAGGGCACCGGGGAGCTGTTTTTT. Protein product: CATSRALGLEGTGELFF. The whole variable domain, remainder taken from reference TRBV15 and TRBJ2-2, is DAMVIQNPRYQVTQFGKPVTLSCSQTLNHNVMYWYQQKSSQAPKLLFHYYDKDFNNEADTPDNFQSRRPNTSFCFLDIRSPGLGDTAMYLCATSRALGLEGTGELFFGEGSRLTVL.

The rearrangement joins TRBV27 to TRBJ1-6, with 11 positions matching TRBD1. This CDR3 is built from 13 residues. Germline trimming cut 6 bases from V and 9 bases from J; bases unmatched to any gene: 1. Looked up from germline, CDR1 is MNHEY and CDR2 is SMNVEV (reference sequence). CDR3 DNA sequence: TGTGCCAGCAGCGGACAGGGGGCTTCACCCCTCCACTTT. Translated: CASSGQGASPLHF.

The table lists this clone with a count of one. The chain carries TRBV6-5 and TRBJ1-4; no reliable D call. The CDR3 sequence is 14 residues long. V was clipped by 5 bases and J by 7 bases, with 14 bases between them. Looked up from germline, CDR1 is MNHEY and CDR2 is SVGAGI. The CDR3 loop is CASSPVLTSEKLFF. The CDR3, as DNA: TGTGCCAGCAGTCCCGTATTAACGAGTGAAAAACTGTTTTTT.

The chain recombines TRBV11-2 with TRBJ1-4; 10 bases fit TRBD1. Germline values: CDR1 SGHAT, CDR2 FQNNGV. This CDR3 is 15 amino acids long. V lost 1 base to trimming and J lost 8 bases; unmatched junction nucleotides: 4. The CDR3 protein is CASSLVDRGREKLFF. In nucleotides, the CDR3 is TGTGCCAGCAGCTTAGTCGACAGGGGGCGGGAAAAACTGTTTTTT.

The chain couples TRBV6-1 to TRBJ1-3; D call uncertain. Per germline, CDR1 MNHNS and CDR2 SASEGT. Trimming removed 1 base from V and 2 bases from J, with 9 bases in between. The CDR3 length is 15 residues. Here the CDR3 DNA reads TGTGCCAGCAGTGAAGAAAAGCTTGCTGGAAACACCATATATTTT. Protein: CASSEEKLAGNTIYF.

This sequence joins TRBV19 and TRBJ1-3; D not certain. Germline V gene lookup returns CDR1 LNHDA and CDR2 SQIVND (reference sequence). The V end was cut by 5 bases, the J end by 0 bases, with 2 bases between. The CDR3 spans 12 residues. CDR3 DNA sequence: TGTGCCAGTAGTTACTCTGGAAACACCATATATTTT. It is translated as CASSYSGNTIYF.

This clone was observed a single time. V gene TRBV9 combines with J gene TRBJ2-3, with TRBD2 matching 11 bases. The CDR3 runs to 15 residues. Germline values: CDR1 SGDLS, CDR2 YYNGEE. V trimming: 6 bases; J trimming: 4 bases; junction bases outside the gene matches: 7. CDR3 in DNA: TGTGCCAGCAACTTAGCGGGGGGGGGCCCAGATACGCAGTATTTT. This sequence encodes CASNLAGGGPDTQYF.

A few counts support this clone. The genes are TRBV5-1 and TRBJ2-1, with TRBD2 identical over 9 bases. The CDR3 consists of 15 residues. Losses at the gene ends were 2 bases for V and 4 bases for J; bases not matched to a gene: 4. Germline CDR1 and CDR2: SGHRS and YFSETQ. The CDR3 protein is CASSFGSGGYNEQFF. The CDR3 nucleotides read TGCGCCAGCAGCTTTGGAAGCGGGGGGTACAATGAGCAGTTCTTC.

The chain recombines TRBV12-3 or TRBV12-4 with TRBJ1-5, with TRBD1 as a possible D gene (5 bases). Trimming removed 8 bases at V and 0 bases at J, with 8 bases between. The CDR3 has 13 residues. CDR3 nucleotide sequence: TGTGCCAGCGCAGGGTCTAGCAATCAGCCCCAGCATTTT. Residues: CASAGSSNQPQHF.

The chain carries TRBV4-3 and TRBJ1-1; D gene uncertain. CDR1 and CDR2 from the germline V gene are LGHNA and YSLEER. There are 13 residues in the CDR3. V shed 2 bases and J shed 3 bases, with 7 bases lying between them. The CDR3 nucleotides are TGCGCCAGCAGCCAACGGGGTGACACTGAAGCTTTCTTT. Its translation is CASSQRGDTEAFF.

This clone showed up just once. This chain links TRBV2 with TRBJ1-4; D call uncertain. The CDR3 sequence is 14 residues long. Trimming cost V 3 bases and J 7 bases, with 12 bases left between them. CDR1 SNHLY and CDR2 FYNNEI come from the germline V gene. The CDR3, as DNA: TGTGCCAGCAGTGACGTGGAGGGTGGTGAAAAACTGTTTTTT. The encoded protein is CASSDVEGGEKLFF.

This clone was detected once. The V and J genes are TRBV29-1 and TRBJ1-2; D uncertain. V lost 5 bases to trimming and J lost 0 bases, with 10 bases between them. Germline CDR1 reads SQVTM; CDR2 reads ANQGSEA. This CDR3 spans 13 amino acids. This CDR3 is CSVRRGANYGYTF. The CDR3, as DNA: TGCAGCGTTCGGCGGGGAGCTAACTATGGCTACACCTTC.

Concerning this clone itself: Other DNA sequences in the same sample also yield this CDR3. The genes are TRBV5-1 and TRBJ1-1; D is possibly TRBD1 (6 bases). Germline values: CDR1 SGHRS, CDR2 YFSETQ. Trimming stripped 4 bases from V and 0 bases from J, with 10 bases between. The CDR3 contains 14 residues. CDR3 region: CASSVDSMNTEAFF. The CDR3 DNA reads TGCGCCAGCAGCGTGGACAGTATGAACACTGAAGCTTTCTTT. Variable domain in full (rest from reference TRBV5-1 and TRBJ1-1): KAGVTQTPRYLIKTRGQQVTLSCSPISGHRSVSWYQQTPGQGLQFLFEYFSETQRNKGNFPGRFSGRQFSNSRSEMNVSTLELGDSALYLCASSVDSMNTEAFFGQGTRLTVV.

This sequence joins TRBV7-8 and TRBJ2-7, with D possibly matching TRBD1 (5 bases). Germline CDR1 and CDR2: SGHVS and FQNEAQ. The CDR3 spans 14 residues. The germline V and J ends were trimmed by 7 bases and 3 bases, with 16 bases remaining between them. In nucleotides, the CDR3 is TGTGCCAGCACCAAGGCAGGGTACTACTACGAGCAGTACTTC. This encodes CASTKAGYYYEQYF.

The genes are TRBV11-2 and TRBJ1-3; D possibly corresponds to TRBD1 (5 bases). V was shortened by 0 bases and J by 3 bases, with 6 bases between the two germline ends. The CDR3 is 14 amino acids. Germline CDR1 is SGHAT and CDR2 is FQNNGV. DNA of the CDR3: TGTGCCAGCAGCTTAGACAGGGTTGGAAACACCATATATTTT. It is translated as CASSLDRVGNTIYF.

This clone showed up just a few times. The chain carries TRBV5-1 and TRBJ2-1; TRBD2 aligns across 10 bases. The CDR3 loop spans 14 amino acids. The germline gives CDR1 SGHRS, CDR2 YFSETQ. Trimming removed 2 bases from V and 7 bases from J; junction bases left unmatched: 3. The CDR3 loop is CASSFSGGLNEQFF. The CDR3 nucleotides are TGCGCCAGCAGCTTTAGCGGGGGGCTTAATGAGCAGTTCTTC.

The chain links TRBV7-8 to TRBJ1-5; D remains ambiguous. Per germline, CDR1 SGHVS and CDR2 FQNEAQ. Trimming took 0 bases from V and 0 from J, leaving 12 bases between them. The CDR3 is 17 residues long. The DNA of the CDR3 is TGTGCCAGCAGCTTAGCATTAACGGGTCATAGCAATCAGCCCCAGCATTTT. Translating it yields CASSLALTGHSNQPQHF.